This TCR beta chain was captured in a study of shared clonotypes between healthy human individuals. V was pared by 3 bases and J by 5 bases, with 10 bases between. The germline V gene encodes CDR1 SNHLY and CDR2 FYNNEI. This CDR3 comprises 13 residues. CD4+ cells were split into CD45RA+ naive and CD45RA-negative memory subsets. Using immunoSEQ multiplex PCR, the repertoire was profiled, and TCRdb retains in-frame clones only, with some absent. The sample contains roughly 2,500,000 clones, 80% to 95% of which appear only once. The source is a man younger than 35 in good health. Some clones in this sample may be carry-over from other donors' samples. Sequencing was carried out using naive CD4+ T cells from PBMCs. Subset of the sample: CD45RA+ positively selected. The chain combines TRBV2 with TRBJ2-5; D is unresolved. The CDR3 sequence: CASSDQLRETQYF. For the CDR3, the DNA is TGTGCCAGCAGTGATCAACTTCGGGAGACCCAGTACTTC.